Listed below are T cell receptor beta chains from one sample, sequenced in a study of blood T cell repertoires in COVID-19. Method: immunoSEQ multiplex PCR; TCRdb's copy keeps in-frame clones and lacks some. Of about 44,000 clones detected, more than 75% appear once; the ten largest clones hold approximately 5.1%. The sample was peripheral blood. Source of these receptors: a human donor in a cohort sampled during active COVID-19. CDR3s include the opening cysteine and the closing phenylalanine or tryptophan. Fields, in order: V gene, CDR3 protein.

>TRBV5-4
CASSSGRELGANVLTF
>TRBV19
CASTPLQGNTGELFF
>TRBV9
CASSGRQGLSYNEQFF
>TRBV7-9
CASSPRETGSSQYF
>TRBV7-9
CASSPRTSGSWRVYEQYF
>TRBV28
CASSLVTGVTANEKLFF
>TRBV2
CATSGLAATGELFF
>TRBV11-2
CASSSLHKADAFF
>TRBV3-1/TRBV3-2
CASSQVFGGSGNTIYF
>TRBV24-1
CATSDLPSGRWGPNEQFF
>TRBV5-4
CASSFTLDRVNNSPLHF
>TRBV18
CASSPPGRTVGAREQYF
>TRBV19
CASSIRRISDNEQFF
>TRBV10-1
CASSESFPTYEQYF
>TRBV3-1/TRBV3-2
CASSQAASGRYEQYF
>TRBV6-2/TRBV6-3
CASSQTAPGTQYF